The present TCR beta chain was sequenced within a study of T cell changes during pregnancy in multiple sclerosis. TCRdb's table, derived via immunoSEQ multiplex PCR, lists solely in-frame clones and lacks some. Here the sample spans under 50,000 clones, approximately 93% being singletons. The count of this clone is one. There are 15 residues in the CDR3. V was shortened by 5 bases and J by 3 bases, with 16 bases between the two germline ends. Germline assignment: CDR1 LNHDA and CDR2 SQIVND (reference sequence). The starting material was CD8+ T cells from peripheral blood mononuclear cells, obtained in the third trimester of pregnancy. This sequence joins TRBV19 and TRBJ1-1, with D perhaps TRBD1 (5 bases). The sequence derives from a female donor with multiple sclerosis, enrolled in a pregnancy study. CDR3 in DNA: TGTGCCAGTAGTGCCGGTTGGACATTGGACACTGAAGCTTTCTTT. This codes for CASSAGWTLDTEAFF.